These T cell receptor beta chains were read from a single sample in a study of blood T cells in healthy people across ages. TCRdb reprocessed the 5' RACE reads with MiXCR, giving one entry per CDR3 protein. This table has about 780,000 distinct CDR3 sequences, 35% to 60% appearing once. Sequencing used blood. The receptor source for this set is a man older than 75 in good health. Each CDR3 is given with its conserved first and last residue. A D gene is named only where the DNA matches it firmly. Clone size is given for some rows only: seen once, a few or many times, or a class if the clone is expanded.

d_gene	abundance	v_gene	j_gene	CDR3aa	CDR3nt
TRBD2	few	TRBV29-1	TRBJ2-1	CSGSGTSSYNEQFF	TGCAGCGGTAGCGGGACCAGCTCCTACAATGAGCAGTTCTTC
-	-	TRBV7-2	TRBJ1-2	CASSLAPQGYGYTF	TGTGCCAGCAGCTTAGCGCCCCAGGGATATGGCTACACCTTC
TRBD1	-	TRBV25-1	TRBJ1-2	CASSGDSNYGYTF	TGTGCCAGCAGTGGGGACAGTAACTATGGCTACACCTTC
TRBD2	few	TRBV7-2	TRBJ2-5	CASSRTSGSDKETQYF	TGTGCCAGCAGCCGGACTAGCGGGAGTGACAAAGAGACCCAGTACTTC
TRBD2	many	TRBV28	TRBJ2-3	CASSLAGDTDTQYF	TGTGCCAGCAGTTTAGCGGGAGACACAGATACGCAGTATTTT
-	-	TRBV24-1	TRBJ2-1	CATSDLRALDNEQFF	TGTGCCACCAGTGATTTGAGGGCCCTGGACAATGAGCAGTTCTTC
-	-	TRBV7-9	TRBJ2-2	CASSSGMVTGELFF	TGTGCCAGCAGCTCCGGGATGGTGACCGGGGAGCTGTTTTTT
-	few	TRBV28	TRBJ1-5	CASTSPSLGNQPQHF	TGTGCCAGCACCTCGCCTTCTTTGGGCAATCAGCCCCAGCATTTT
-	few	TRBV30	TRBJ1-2	CALEAGATNYGYTF	TGTGCCTTGGAGGCCGGGGCAACTAACTATGGCTACACCTTC
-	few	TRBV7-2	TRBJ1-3	CASSFTSSGNTIYF	TGTGCCAGCAGCTTCACATCCTCTGGAAACACCATATATTTT
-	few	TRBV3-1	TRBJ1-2	CASSQDRVGSGYTF	TGTGCCAGCAGCCAAGATCGGGTCGGCAGTGGCTACACCTTC
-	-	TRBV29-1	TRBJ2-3	CSVDSWGPDAQYF	TGCAGCGTTGACTCTTGGGGTCCGGATGCGCAGTATTTT
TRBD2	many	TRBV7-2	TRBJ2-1	CASSYAAGGRHNEQFF	TGTGCCAGCAGTTATGCAGCGGGAGGGCGTCACAATGAGCAGTTCTTC
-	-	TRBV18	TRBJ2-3	CASSPLDATDTQYF	TGTGCCAGCTCACCATTGGACGCCACAGATACGCAGTATTTT
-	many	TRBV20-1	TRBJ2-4	CSARDIRGERNIQYF	TGCAGTGCTAGAGATATAAGGGGCGAGCGTAACATTCAGTACTTC
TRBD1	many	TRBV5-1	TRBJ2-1	CASSLGQGRYNEQFF	TGCGCCAGCAGCTTGGGACAGGGTCGGTACAATGAGCAGTTCTTC
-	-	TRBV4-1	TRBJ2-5	CASSQFIARGQYF	TGCGCCAGCAGCCAATTCATTGCACGAGGCCAGTACTTC
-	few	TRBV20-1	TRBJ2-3	CSARDSLRKPSTDTQYF	TGCAGTGCTAGAGACTCGTTGCGTAAGCCTAGCACAGATACGCAGTATTTT
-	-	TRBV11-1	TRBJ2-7	CASSLGLGGRSSYEQYF	TGTGCCAGCAGCTTAGGACTCGGTGGGCGGTCCTCGTACGAGCAGTACTTC
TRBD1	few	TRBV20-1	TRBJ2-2	CSAIHPRDRGTGELFF	TGCAGTGCCATCCACCCCCGGGACAGGGGGACCGGGGAGCTGTTTTTT
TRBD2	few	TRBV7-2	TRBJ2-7	CASSPHPSGRYEQYF	TGTGCCAGCAGCCCGCACCCAAGCGGGAGATACGAGCAGTACTTC
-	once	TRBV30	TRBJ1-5	CAWSVLDGGQPQHF	TGTGCCTGGAGTGTATTGGATGGGGGTCAGCCCCAGCATTTT
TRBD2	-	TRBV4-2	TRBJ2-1	CASSLTSVTAGSYNEQFF	TGTGCCAGCAGCCTCACTAGCGTCACGGCAGGCTCCTACAATGAGCAGTTCTTC
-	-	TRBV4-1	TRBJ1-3	CASSQGERWFGNTIYF	TGCGCCAGCAGCCAAGGGGAGCGGTGGTTTGGAAACACCATATATTTT
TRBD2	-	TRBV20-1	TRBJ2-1	CSARDPLAGVGDEQFF	TGCAGTGCTAGAGACCCTCTAGCGGGAGTAGGCGATGAGCAGTTCTTC
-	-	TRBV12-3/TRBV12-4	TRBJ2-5	CASSSDLEGSRPETQYF	TGTGCCAGCAGTTCCGATCTAGAGGGAAGTAGGCCGGAGACCCAGTACTTC
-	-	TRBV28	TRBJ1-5	CASQRTGNQPQHF	TGTGCCAGCCAACGGACAGGCAATCAGCCCCAGCATTTT
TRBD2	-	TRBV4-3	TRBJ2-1	CASKTWTSGSQDEQFF	TGCGCCAGCAAGACCTGGACTAGCGGGAGTCAGGATGAGCAGTTCTTC
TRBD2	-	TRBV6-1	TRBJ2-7	CASMMGLAGGEVSYNEQYF	TGTGCCAGCATGATGGGACTAGCGGGAGGGGAGGTTTCCTACAATGAGCAGTACTTC
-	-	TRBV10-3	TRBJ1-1	CAIRDRAGWATEAFF	TGTGCCATTCGAGATAGGGCCGGCTGGGCGACTGAAGCTTTCTTT
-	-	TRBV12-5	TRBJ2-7	CASGFGGTYEQYF	TGTGCTAGTGGTTTTGGCGGGACCTACGAGCAGTACTTC
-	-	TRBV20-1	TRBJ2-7	CSARDPGRYEQYF	TGCAGTGCTAGAGATCCGGGCAGGTACGAGCAGTACTTC
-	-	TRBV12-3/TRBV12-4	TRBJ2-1	CAGSSRNNEQFF	TGTGCCGGCAGTTCCAGAAACAATGAGCAGTTCTTC